This TCR beta chain was sequenced in a study of blood T cell repertoires in COVID-19. About the research overall: Sites across the United States, Italy and Spain contributed samples from acute and convalescent COVID-19. The cDNA or gDNA used as material had been derived from T cells, B-cell-depleted T cells, or PBMCs.

Germline loops: CDR1 SQVTM, CDR2 ANQGSEA. V gave up 4 bases and J gave up 5 bases; unmatched junction bases: 3. The CDR3 runs to 13 residues. In the original workflow: Reference gene primers were amplified, and this amplification served to estimate nucleated cell counts. Some clones are missing from TCRdb's copy, which holds only in-frame ones; the method was immunoSEQ multiplex PCR. That table is the source of V, J and clone size, and D and trimming were worked out from the DNA. This table holds 85,000 to 100,000 clones, approximately 80% found once. This chain joins TRBV29-1 and TRBJ2-7; 12 nucleotides match TRBD1. This TCR was recovered from a human donor in a cohort sampled during active COVID-19. Sequencing input: peripheral blood. CDR3 protein: CSVGDRGQNEQYF. CDR3 sequence (DNA): TGCAGCGTTGGGGACAGGGGGCAGAACGAGCAGTACTTC.